Shown below are 25 T cell receptor beta chains from a single sample sequenced in a study of blood T cell repertoires in COVID-19. Here immunoSEQ multiplex PCR was the method, and the copy in TCRdb shows in-frame clones only, minus some. The repertoire holds roughly 200,000 clones, with about four fifths as singletons. Material: PBMCs or T cells enriched from blood (not recorded which). All receptors derive from a woman aged 45 to 65 who had been exposed to COVID-19.

The chain has TRBV27 and TRBJ1-4; TRBD1 aligns across 10 bases. This CDR3 has 16 amino acids. Germline V gene sequence: CDR1 MNHEY, CDR2 SMNVEV (reference sequence). After removal of 3 bases from V and 8 bases from J, the junction contained 9 bases not matched to a gene. CDR3 nucleotide sequence: TGTGCCAGCAGTTTCTTACCCGGGACAGGGGTGGAAAAACTGTTTTTT. This translates into CASSFLPGTGVEKLFF.

The chain uses TRBV5-4 and TRBJ1-2; 7 positions agree with TRBD1. Germline V gives CDR1 SGHNT, CDR2 YYREEE (reference sequence). The CDR3 is 15 residues long. Trimming removed 4 bases from V and 3 bases from J; junction bases left unmatched: 9. The CDR3 region is CASSGGTDYYYGYTF. For the CDR3, the DNA is TGTGCCAGCAGCGGGGGGACAGATTATTACTATGGCTACACCTTC.

This clone was seen a handful of times. Other DNA variants within this sample encode the same CDR3. The rearrangement uses TRBV7-9 and TRBJ1-2; D gene unclear. The CDR3 extends over 12 amino acids. With 3 bases removed from V and 6 bases from J, the gap between germline ends came to 8 bases. CDR1 is SEHNR and CDR2 is FQNEAQ in the germline V gene (reference sequence). The CDR3 sequence is CASSFPGDGYTF. The CDR3 DNA sequence: TGTGCCAGCAGCTTTCCAGGCGATGGCTACACCTTC.

The rearrangement joins TRBV12-5 to TRBJ2-2, with a weak D call TRBD2 (5 bases). Germline assignment: CDR1 LGHNT and CDR2 FRNRAP. The ends were cut back, 5 bases at V and 3 bases at J, with 10 bases in the middle. The CDR3 consists of 14 residues. The CDR3 is CASGPGLYTGELFF. CDR3 in DNA: TGTGCTAGTGGTCCAGGACTCTACACCGGGGAGCTGTTTTTT. Variable domain in full (rest from reference TRBV12-5 and TRBJ2-2): DARVTQTPRHKVTEMGQEVTMRCQPILGHNTVFWYRQTMMQGLELLAYFRNRAPLDDSGMPKDRFSAEMPDATLATLKIQPSEPRDSAVYFCASGPGLYTGELFFGEGSRLTVL.

The chain has TRBV6-5 and TRBJ2-7; 9 bases fit TRBD1. After removal of 4 bases from V and 6 bases from J, the junction contained 7 bases not matched to a gene. The CDR3 spans 14 residues. CDR1 is MNHEY, CDR2 SVGAGI, per germline. For the CDR3, the DNA is TGTGCCAGCAGTTTTACAGGGGGCCGGGGCGAGCAGTACTTC. Amino acid sequence: CASSFTGGRGEQYF.

This clone was found a few times. The chain uses TRBV18 and TRBJ2-2, with D possibly being TRBD1 or TRBD2 (6 bases each). Germline V gene lookup returns CDR1 KGHSH and CDR2 LQKENI. Trimming cost V 5 bases and J 6 bases, with 13 bases left between them. The CDR3 spans 14 residues. CDR3 loop: CASSAQGGAGELFF. CDR3 bases: TGTGCCAGCTCAGCACAGGGAGGCGCCGGGGAGCTGTTTTTT. The variable domain in full, with the rest retrieved from reference TRBV18 and TRBJ2-2, is NAGVMQNPRHLVRRRGQEARLRCSPMKGHSHVYWYRQLPEEGLKFMVYLQKENIIDESGMPKERFSAEFPKEGPSILRIQQVVRGDSAAYFCASSAQGGAGELFFGEGSRLTVL.

The rearrangement uses TRBV6-5 and TRBJ1-5; D unclear. This CDR3 spans 14 amino acids. V lost 5 bases and J 4 bases, leaving 12 bases between the germline ends. The germline V gene has CDR1 MNHEY and CDR2 SVGAGI. In nucleotides, the CDR3 is TGTGCCAGCAGTACTGGAGGGAATAATCAGCCCCAGCATTTT. This encodes CASSTGGNNQPQHF.

This chain links TRBV24-1 with TRBJ1-5, with TRBD1 identical over 7 bases. The CDR3 length is 13 residues. Per the germline V gene, CDR1 is KGHDR and CDR2 is SFDVKD. For the CDR3, the DNA is TGTCTATACAAAGGGGGCTGGACTCAGCCCCAGCATTTT. Residues: CLYKGGWTQPQHF.

The CDR3 here is CASSRLISEGTIYF. CDR3 coding DNA: TGTGCCAGCAGCCGACTAATCAGCGAGGGTACCATATATTTT. V gene TRBV3-1 (or the pseudogene TRBV3-2) combines with J gene TRBJ1-3, with D hard to call. With 4 bases removed from V and 10 bases from J, the gap between germline ends came to 17 bases. This CDR3 is built from 14 residues. CDR1 and CDR2 (germline): LGHDT, YNNKEL (reference sequence).

The rearrangement uses TRBV18 and TRBJ1-2, with D possibly TRBD1 on 6 matching bases. Germline V gene sequence: CDR1 KGHSH, CDR2 LQKENI. The V end lost 5 bases, the J end lost 4 bases, and 14 bases lay between the germline ends. The length of the CDR3 is 14 residues. CDR3 in DNA: TGTGCCAGCTCAACGCAGGGGTTATCCTATGGCTACACCTTC. Translated: CASSTQGLSYGYTF.

CDR3 coding DNA: TGCAGTGCTAGTGACAGGGCGTCGAGTAATGAAAAACTGTTTTTT. The encoded protein is CSASDRASSNEKLFF. This chain links TRBV20-1 with TRBJ1-4; 7 bases are shared with TRBD1. CDR1 is DFQATT and CDR2 is SNEGSKA in the germline V gene (reference sequence). V dropped 3 bases and J dropped 4; count of bases not matched to a gene: 8. The CDR3 length is 15 residues.

The gene calls are TRBV6-2 or TRBV6-3 and TRBJ2-7, with 10 bases lining up with TRBD1. Per germline, CDR1 MNHEY and CDR2 SVGEGT. This CDR3 is 15 amino acids long. Unmatched junction bases numbered 10, after V lost 4 bases and J lost 7 bases. The CDR3 DNA sequence: TGTGCCAGCAGTTCTCTGGGGACAGGGGTTGTGGAGCAGTACTTC. Residues: CASSSLGTGVVEQYF.

This clone has more than one count but fewer than ten. The chain couples TRBV20-1 to TRBJ1-1; maybe TRBD1 (5 bases). CDR1 and CDR2 from the germline V gene are DFQATT and SNEGSKA (reference sequence). This CDR3 spans 14 amino acids. V was shortened by 3 bases and J by 8 bases, with 19 bases between the two germline ends. For the CDR3, the DNA is TGCAGTGCTAGTCCCGCCAGGGTGGTCGACGAAGCTTTCTTT. Encoded protein: CSASPARVVDEAFF.

The chain couples TRBV2 to TRBJ1-5; a weak D match, TRBD1 (5 bases). Germline V gene data show CDR1 as SNHLY and CDR2 as FYNNEI. V lost 6 bases and J 6 bases, leaving 18 bases between the germline ends. The CDR3 consists of 15 residues. The CDR3 coding sequence is TGTGCCAGCAGACCTTTGGGGGGTATGGGTCAGCCCCAGCATTTT. Encoded protein: CASRPLGGMGQPQHF.

The rearrangement joins TRBV30 to TRBJ2-5, with 7 nucleotides matching TRBD1. The CDR3 is 15 amino acids. Looked up from germline, CDR1 is GTSNPN and CDR2 is SVGIG (reference sequence). Trimming at V came to 2 bases and at J to 5 bases, leaving 11 bases not matched to a gene. This CDR3 is CAWSLTGLAGETQYF. The CDR3 DNA reads as TGTGCCTGGAGTTTGACAGGGCTAGCTGGTGAGACCCAGTACTTC. Complete variable domain (other parts from reference TRBV30 and TRBJ2-5): SQTIHQWPATLVQPVGSPLSLECTVEGTSNPNLYWYRQAAGRGLQLLFYSVGIGQISSEVPQNLSASRPQDRQFILSSKKLLLSDSGFYLCAWSLTGLAGETQYFGPGTRLLVL.

The gene calls are TRBV12-5 and TRBJ2-7, with 9 bases lining up with TRBD1. This CDR3 comprises 14 residues. With 5 bases clipped from V and 2 bases from J, the junction kept 4 bases outside the gene matches. CDR1 is LGHNT, CDR2 FRNRAP, per germline. CDR3 amino acids: CASGTGQGPYEQYF. The CDR3 region has the DNA TGTGCTAGTGGTACGGGACAGGGACCCTACGAGCAGTACTTC.

The V call is TRBV18, the J call TRBJ1-1, with 9 nucleotides matching TRBD1. This CDR3 is 14 amino acids long. Germline-derived CDR1 and CDR2 are KGHSH and LQKENI. Trimming cost V 3 bases and J 5 bases; bases outside gene matches: 4. As DNA, the CDR3 is TGTGCCAGCTCACCGAGCGGACAGGGGACTGAAGCTTTCTTT. Translating it yields CASSPSGQGTEAFF. Based on the CDR3 plus reference TRBV18 and TRBJ1-1, the full variable domain is NAGVMQNPRHLVRRRGQEARLRCSPMKGHSHVYWYRQLPEEGLKFMVYLQKENIIDESGMPKERFSAEFPKEGPSILRIQQVVRGDSAAYFCASSPSGQGTEAFFGQGTRLTVV.

V gene TRBV6-1 combines with J gene TRBJ1-2; D unclear. V was cut by 0 bases and J by 6 bases, with 8 bases left in between. Germline CDR1 and CDR2: MNHNS and SASEGT. The CDR3 extends over 13 amino acids. The DNA of the CDR3 is TGTGCCAGCAGTGAAGCCCCCCGAGATGGCTACACCTTC. Its protein is CASSEAPRDGYTF.

This chain joins TRBV6-5 and TRBJ1-1; 7 nucleotides align to TRBD1. V was clipped by 8 bases and J by 5 bases; unmatched bases: 8. Germline V gene sequence: CDR1 MNHEY, CDR2 SVGAGI. The CDR3 length is 13 residues. CDR3 in DNA: TGTGCCAGCTTTGAAAGACAGGGAACTGAAGCTTTCTTT. Protein product: CASFERQGTEAFF.

The V and J genes are TRBV10-3 and TRBJ2-5; a possible D gene is TRBD2 (6 bases). This CDR3 is 16 amino acids long. Trimming took off 0 bases at V and 2 bases at J, with 13 bases between the two ends. CDR1 and CDR2 (germline): ENHRY, SYGVKD. The CDR3 DNA sequence: TGTGCCATCAGTGAGTCCTCCGGACTACTACAAGAGACCCAGTACTTC. This gives the protein CAISESSGLLQETQYF.

J is TRBJ2-1 and V is TRBV5-1, with 14 nucleotides matching TRBD2. In germline, CDR1 is SGHRS, CDR2 YFSETQ. The trim removed 7 bases at V and 7 bases at J, leaving 10 bases unmatched. The CDR3 extends over 16 amino acids. The CDR3 sequence is CASVGTSGGGSNEQFF. The CDR3 bases are TGCGCCAGCGTTGGGACTAGCGGGGGAGGGAGTAATGAGCAGTTCTTC.

The J gene is TRBJ1-3, the V gene TRBV11-2, with D hard to call. The CDR3 runs to 14 residues. Trimming removed 9 bases from V and 3 bases from J, with 15 bases in between. The germline CDR1 and CDR2 sequences are SGHAT and FQNNGV. The CDR3 spells CASRDIALGNTIYF. For the CDR3, the DNA is TGTGCCAGTAGAGACATTGCTCTTGGAAACACCATATATTTT.

The J gene is TRBJ2-2, the V gene TRBV5-1; no definite D call. Germline CDR1 SGHRS, CDR2 YFSETQ. CDR3 length: 15 amino acids. Trimming left V 6 bases short and J 6 bases short, with 18 bases between. The CDR3 reads CASILNFGSSGELFF. CDR3 nucleotides: TGCGCCAGCATCTTAAACTTCGGTTCTTCCGGGGAGCTGTTTTTT.

V usage is TRBV28 and J usage is TRBJ1-5, with D unclear. The CDR3 spans 15 residues. Trimming pared 10 bases from V and 0 bases from J, leaving 16 bases between. Germline loops: CDR1 MDHEN, CDR2 SYDVKM. CDR3 loop: CATAVSRSSNQPQHF. DNA of the CDR3: TGTGCCACCGCCGTGAGCAGGTCTAGCAATCAGCCCCAGCATTTT. The full variable domain, with the rest looked up from reference TRBV28 and TRBJ1-5, is DVKVTQSSRYLVKRTGEKVFLECVQDMDHENMFWYRQDPGLGLRLIYFSYDVKMKEKGDIPEGYSVSREKKERFSLILESASTNQTSMYLCATAVSRSSNQPQHFGDGTRLSIL.

Here the CDR3 reads CSVQVNTEAFF. The CDR3 DNA is TGCAGCGTACAGGTGAACACTGAAGCTTTCTTT. The rearrangement uses TRBV29-1 and TRBJ1-1, with a possible D match to TRBD1 (5 bases). Germline-derived CDR1 and CDR2 are SQVTM and ANQGSEA. The CDR3 length is 11 residues. Trimming took off 6 bases at V and 0 bases at J, with 5 bases between the two ends.